The present T cell receptor beta chain was sequenced within a study of blood T cell repertoires in COVID-19. Study summary: The United States, Italy and Spain supplied acute and convalescent COVID-19 samples. In each case, the material was cDNA or gDNA derived from T cells, B-cell-depleted T cells, or PBMCs.

In the original processing: Nucleated cell number was recorded as an estimate derived from reference gene primer amplification. Clones were read by immunoSEQ multiplex PCR, and TCRdb kept only the in-frame ones, dropping some. V, J and clone size are those of that table, while D and trimming were read from the DNA. The sample shows 9,500 to 15,000 clones, approximately 80% of them seen only once. This CDR3 spans 16 amino acids. With 5 bases clipped from V and 3 bases from J, the junction kept 8 bases outside the gene matches. Germline values: CDR1 SGHRS, CDR2 YFSETQ. The sequence was collected from an elderly man with acute or convalescent COVID-19. What was sequenced was peripheral blood. V gene TRBV5-1 combines with J gene TRBJ2-2, with 9 bases that match TRBD1. In DNA, the CDR3 is TGCGCCAGCAGGGATACAGGGGGCGCCGACACCGGGGAGCTGTTTTTT. Its translation is CASRDTGGADTGELFF. Full variable domain (outside the CDR3, taken from reference TRBV5-1 and TRBJ2-2): KAGVTQTPRYLIKTRGQQVTLSCSPISGHRSVSWYQQTPGQGLQFLFEYFSETQRNKGNFPGRFSGRQFSNSRSEMNVSTLELGDSALYLCASRDTGGADTGELFFGEGSRLTVL.